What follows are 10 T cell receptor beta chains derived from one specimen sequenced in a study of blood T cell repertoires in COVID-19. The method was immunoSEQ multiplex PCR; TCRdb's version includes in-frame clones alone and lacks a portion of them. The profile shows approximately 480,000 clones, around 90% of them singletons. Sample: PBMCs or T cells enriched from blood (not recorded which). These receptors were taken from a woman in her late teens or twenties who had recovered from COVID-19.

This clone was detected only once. In DNA form, the CDR3 reads TGTGCCAGCACCCCGCGAGGACAGCTAAGCAATCAGCCCCAGCATTTT. Translating gives CASTPRGQLSNQPQHF. This chain uses TRBV21-1 with TRBJ1-5; TRBD1 is the table's D call, not checked against the DNA. TRBV21-1 is a pseudogene segment. There are 16 residues in the CDR3.

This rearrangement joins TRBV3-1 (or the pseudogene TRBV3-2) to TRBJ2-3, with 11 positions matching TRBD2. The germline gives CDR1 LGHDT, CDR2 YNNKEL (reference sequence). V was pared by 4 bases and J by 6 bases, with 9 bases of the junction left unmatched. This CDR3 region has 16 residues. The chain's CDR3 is CASSPRSGGAWDTQYF. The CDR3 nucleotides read TGTGCCAGCAGCCCTCGTAGCGGGGGGGCGTGGGATACGCAGTATTTT.

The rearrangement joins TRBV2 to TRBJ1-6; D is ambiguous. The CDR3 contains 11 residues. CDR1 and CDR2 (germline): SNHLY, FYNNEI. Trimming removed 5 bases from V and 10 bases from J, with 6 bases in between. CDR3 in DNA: TGTGCCAGCAGTACATACTCACCCCTCCACTTT. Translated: CASSTYSPLHF.

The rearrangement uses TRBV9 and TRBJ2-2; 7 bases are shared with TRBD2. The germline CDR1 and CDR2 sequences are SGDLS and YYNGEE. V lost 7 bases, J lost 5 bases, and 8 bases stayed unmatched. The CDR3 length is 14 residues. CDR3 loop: CASRLLAETGELFF. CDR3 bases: TGTGCCAGCCGGCTGCTAGCGGAGACCGGGGAGCTGTTTTTT.

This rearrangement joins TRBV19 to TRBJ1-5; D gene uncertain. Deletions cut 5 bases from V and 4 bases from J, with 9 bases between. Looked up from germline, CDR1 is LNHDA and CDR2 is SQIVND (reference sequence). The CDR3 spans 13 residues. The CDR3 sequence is CASSVTGNQPQHF. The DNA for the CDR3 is TGTGCCAGTAGTGTAACGGGGAATCAGCCCCAGCATTTT.

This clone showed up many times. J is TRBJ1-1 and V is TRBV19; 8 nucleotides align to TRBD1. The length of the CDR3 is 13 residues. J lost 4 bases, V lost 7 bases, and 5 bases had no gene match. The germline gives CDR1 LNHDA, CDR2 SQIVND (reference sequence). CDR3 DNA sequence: TGTGCCAGTATGGACAGGGCGGTCACTGAAGCTTTCTTT. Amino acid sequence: CASMDRAVTEAFF.

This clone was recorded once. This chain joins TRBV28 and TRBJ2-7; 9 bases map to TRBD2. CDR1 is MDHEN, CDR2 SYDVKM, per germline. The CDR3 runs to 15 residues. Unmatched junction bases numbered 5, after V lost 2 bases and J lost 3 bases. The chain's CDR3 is CASSLGGGDHYEQYF. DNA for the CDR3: TGTGCCAGCAGTTTAGGCGGGGGGGACCACTACGAGCAGTACTTC.

CDR3 region: CASSHRGGLPGETQYF. CDR3 sequence (DNA): TGCGCCAGCAGCCATCGCGGGGGGCTCCCAGGAGAGACCCAGTACTTC. The gene calls are TRBV4-1 and TRBJ2-5, with TRBD2 matching 8 bases. Germline V gene sequence: CDR1 MGHRA, CDR2 YSYEKL. The CDR3 contains 16 residues. V gave up 3 bases and J gave up 4 bases; unmatched junction bases: 10.

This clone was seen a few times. CDR3: CASSSDWNTEAFF. The CDR3 region has the DNA TGCGCCAGCAGCTCGGACTGGAACACTGAAGCTTTCTTT. V and J are TRBV5-1 and TRBJ1-1; D is unclear. The CDR3 totals 13 residues. Germline V lookup: CDR1 SGHRS, CDR2 YFSETQ. V was cut by 3 bases and J by 1 base, with 7 bases left in between. Supplemented by reference TRBV5-1 and TRBJ1-1, the full variable domain reads KAGVTQTPRYLIKTRGQQVTLSCSPISGHRSVSWYQQTPGQGLQFLFEYFSETQRNKGNFPGRFSGRQFSNSRSEMNVSTLELGDSALYLCASSSDWNTEAFFGQGTRLTVV.

The CDR3 loop is CASSHRARGWVNEQFF. CDR3 nucleotides: TGTGCCAGCAGCCATAGGGCCAGGGGGTGGGTGAATGAGCAGTTCTTC. The chain carries TRBV3-1 (or the pseudogene TRBV3-2) and TRBJ2-1; TRBD1 matches 7 bases. The CDR3 sequence is 16 residues long. The germline CDR1 and CDR2 sequences are LGHDT and YNNKEL (reference sequence). V dropped 3 bases and J dropped 7; count of bases not matched to a gene: 12.